The 32 T cell receptor beta chains in this list originate from one sample, sequenced in a study of CD8+ T cells in alopecia areata. RNA, once extracted, was reverse transcribed into cDNA for use as the sequencing template. Profiled with immunoSEQ multiplex PCR; TCRdb holds only in-frame clones, not every one. The sample holds almost 250,000 clones, around 67% seen once. The sample in question was CD4+ T cells sorted from blood, obtained at week 0. The origin of the receptors is a human donor with alopecia areata.

The chain carries TRBV4-3 and TRBJ2-7; TRBD1 is a possible D gene (6 bases). This CDR3 has 16 amino acids. Germline CDR1 LGHNA, CDR2 YSLEER. V was clipped by 1 base and J by 3 bases, with 16 bases between them. For the CDR3, the DNA is TGCGCCAGCAGCCAAGTACAGCAGGGGCCCGGCTACGAGCAGTACTTC. Translation gives CASSQVQQGPGYEQYF.

V usage is TRBV5-1 and J usage is TRBJ2-5, with TRBD2 identical over 8 bases. The CDR3 loop spans 13 amino acids. Germline V lookup: CDR1 SGHRS, CDR2 YFSETQ. The trim removed 2 bases at V and 5 bases at J, leaving 2 bases unmatched. The CDR3 bases are TGCGCCAGCAGCTTACTAGCGGAGGAGACCCAGTACTTC. Amino acid sequence: CASSLLAEETQYF.

The gene calls are TRBV7-8 and TRBJ2-7; no clear D. Trimming took 3 bases from V and 2 from J, leaving 14 bases between them. The CDR3 sequence is 15 residues long. Germline-derived CDR1 and CDR2 are SGHVS and FQNEAQ. As DNA, the CDR3 is TGTGCCAGCAGCTTCGACGTAGCTGTCGCCTACGAGCAGTACTTC. It specifies CASSFDVAVAYEQYF.

The rearrangement links TRBV7-9 to TRBJ2-6; 9 nucleotides agree with TRBD1. The V gene end was trimmed by 5 bases and the J gene end by 0 bases; junction bases not matched to a gene: 5. CDR3 length: 17 residues. The germline V gene has CDR1 SEHNR and CDR2 FQNEAQ (reference sequence). In nucleotides, the CDR3 is TGTGCCAGCAGCCCAGGGACAGGGCTCTCTGGGGCCAACGTCCTGACTTTC. It specifies CASSPGTGLSGANVLTF.

This rearrangement joins TRBV30 to TRBJ2-5; D remains unclear. The V and J ends lost 3 bases and 4 bases respectively, with 6 bases between them. CDR1 and CDR2 (germline): GTSNPN, SVGIG (reference sequence). CDR3 size: 11 residues. The CDR3 is CAWRPAETQYF. The CDR3 region has the DNA TGTGCCTGGAGACCGGCAGAGACCCAGTACTTC.

This clone was observed a single time. The CDR3 protein is CASKGTGILGAVRTQHF. The DNA for the CDR3 is TGTGCCAGTAAGGGGACAGGGATCCTAGGAGCCGTCCGGACCCAGCATTTT. The chain recombines TRBV19 with TRBJ1-5; 9 bases line up with TRBD1. The CDR3 has 17 residues. Trimming took 7 bases from V and 11 from J; bases not matched to a gene: 21. Germline V gene sequence: CDR1 LNHDA, CDR2 SQIVND (reference sequence).

The chain combines TRBV7-9 with TRBJ1-1, with no clear D. Per the germline V gene, CDR1 is SEHNR and CDR2 is FQNEAQ (reference sequence). V was clipped by 2 bases and J by 1 base, with 5 bases between them. The CDR3 runs 13 residues. This chain's CDR3 is CASSLPGNTEAFF. CDR3 nucleotide sequence: TGTGCCAGCAGCTTACCGGGGAACACTGAAGCTTTCTTT.

The CDR3 sequence: CASSWGRKINSPLHF. As DNA, the CDR3 is TGTGCCAGCAGCTGGGGACGGAAGATTAATTCACCCCTCCACTTT. The chain recombines TRBV7-2 with TRBJ1-6; weak D call: TRBD1 (5 bases). The CDR3 is made up of 15 amino acids. V lost 4 bases to trimming and J lost 6 bases, with 13 bases between them. Germline values: CDR1 SGHTA, CDR2 FQGNSA.

This clone was seen a handful of times. V usage is TRBV11-2 and J usage is TRBJ2-7; possibly TRBD1 or TRBD2 for D (5 bases each). Trimming cost V 3 bases and J 6 bases, with 12 bases left between them. CDR1 is SGHAT and CDR2 is FQNNGV in the germline V gene. The CDR3 is 13 amino acids. The CDR3: CASSFIRGGEQYF. The CDR3 coding sequence is TGTGCCAGCAGCTTTATCCGGGGCGGCGAGCAGTACTTC.

This clone appeared a few times. The genes are TRBV30 and TRBJ2-7; 9 bases line up with TRBD1. Germline-derived CDR1 and CDR2 are GTSNPN and SVGIG (reference sequence). This CDR3 has 13 residues. V shed 3 bases, J shed 3 bases, and the junction held 3 bases outside the gene matches. The CDR3 DNA reads as TGTGCCTGGAGAGGGACAGGGCGCTACGAGCAGTACTTC. Residues: CAWRGTGRYEQYF.

This chain connects TRBV9 to TRBJ1-6; the match to TRBD1 covers 7 bases. The CDR3 length is 16 residues. Germline values: CDR1 SGDLS, CDR2 YYNGEE. V was pared by 4 bases and J by 5 bases, with 9 bases of the junction left unmatched. This chain's CDR3 is CASSPAPQGNNSPLHF. The CDR3 bases are TGTGCCAGCAGCCCAGCGCCACAGGGGAATAATTCACCCCTCCACTTT.

Only a few counts were recorded for this clone. The chain has TRBV7-2 and TRBJ1-5, with D perhaps TRBD1 (6 bases). The V gene's germline CDR1 is SGHTA and CDR2 FQGNSA. Trimming removed 1 base at V and 6 bases at J, with 10 bases between. The CDR3 runs 14 residues. The CDR3 loop reads CASSLESQGQPQHF. CDR3 sequence (DNA): TGTGCCAGCAGCTTAGAATCACAGGGTCAGCCCCAGCATTTT. Together with reference TRBV7-2 and TRBJ1-5, the CDR3 gives the full variable domain: GAGVSQSPSNKVTEKGKDVELRCDPISGHTALYWYRQSLGQGLEFLIYFQGNSAPDKSGLPSDRFSAERTGGSVSTLTIQRTQQEDSAVYLCASSLESQGQPQHFGDGTRLSIL.

The chain couples TRBV29-1 to TRBJ1-1; 8 bases agree with TRBD1. Germline V gene lookup returns CDR1 SQVTM and CDR2 ANQGSEA. The CDR3 loop spans 15 amino acids. Germline trimming cut 4 bases from V and 4 bases from J; bases unmatched to any gene: 11. CDR3 coding DNA: TGCAGCGTTGTCGTAAGGACAGGGAGGGGCACTGAAGCTTTCTTT. This codes for CSVVVRTGRGTEAFF.

CDR3 DNA sequence: TGCAGCGTTCCTGGTGGGACCGGGGAGCTGTTTTTT. It yields the protein CSVPGGTGELFF. The genes are TRBV29-1 and TRBJ2-2, with D uncertain. The CDR3 runs 12 residues. V was pared by 5 bases and J by 5 bases, with 9 bases between. Germline V CDR1 and CDR2: SQVTM, ANQGSEA.

The rearrangement uses TRBV6-5 and TRBJ2-1; D may be TRBD1 or TRBD2 (5 bases each). V was pared by 10 bases and J by 0 bases, with 16 bases between. The germline gives CDR1 MNHEY, CDR2 SVGAGI. The CDR3 extends over 15 amino acids. The CDR3 region has the DNA TGTGCCACCGCCCCAAATGGGGGCTCCTACAATGAGCAGTTCTTC. Translation: CATAPNGGSYNEQFF.

This chain connects TRBV30 to TRBJ1-6, with 8 bases aligning to TRBD1. CDR1 is GTSNPN, CDR2 SVGIG, per germline (reference sequence). The length of the CDR3 is 14 residues. Losses at the gene ends were 4 bases for V and 10 bases for J; bases not matched to a gene: 9. This CDR3 reads CAWNKDRVESPLHF. CDR3 coding DNA: TGTGCCTGGAACAAGGACAGGGTAGAGTCACCCCTCCACTTT.

The chain is built from TRBV4-1 and TRBJ1-2, with 8 bases identical to TRBD1. The V gene end was trimmed by 4 bases and the J gene end by 3 bases; junction bases not matched to a gene: 1. From germline, CDR1 is MGHRA and CDR2 YSYEKL. This CDR3 is 13 amino acids long. The CDR3: CASSPQGDYGYTF. DNA of the CDR3: TGCGCCAGCAGCCCACAGGGGGACTATGGCTACACCTTC.

The chain joins TRBV5-1 to TRBJ2-5; 7 nucleotides line up with TRBD2. Unmatched junction bases numbered 16, after V lost 4 bases and J lost 10 bases. This CDR3 is 15 amino acids long. Per the germline V gene, CDR1 is SGHRS and CDR2 is YFSETQ. The CDR3 reads CASSARLAQRRDQYF. The DNA for the CDR3 is TGCGCCAGCAGCGCCCGACTAGCCCAACGTCGGGACCAGTACTTC.

Worth noting for this clone: This sample also contains other DNA sequences that code for the same CDR3. The CDR3 DNA follows: TGTGCCATCAGTGTGCAAGGCAGCAATTCACCCCTCCACTTT. It codes for CAISVQGSNSPLHF. The gene calls are TRBV10-3 and TRBJ1-6; no definite D call. CDR1 is ENHRY, CDR2 SYGVKD, per germline. There are 14 residues in the CDR3. V was pared by 4 bases and J by 7 bases, with 11 bases between.

The chain joins TRBV15 to TRBJ2-5; 7 positions match TRBD2. The CDR3 covers 16 residues. Germline V gene lookup returns CDR1 LNHNV and CDR2 YYDKDF (reference sequence). V shed 5 bases and J 5 bases; nucleotides not matched to a gene: 14. CDR3 in DNA: TGTGCCACCAGCCGTACGGGACTACAACCCGGGGAGACCCAGTACTTC. Amino acid sequence: CATSRTGLQPGETQYF.

The chain is built from TRBV30 and TRBJ1-2, with D unclear. This CDR3 has 14 residues. V lost 0 bases to trimming and J lost 4 bases, with 12 bases between them. Germline CDR1 reads GTSNPN; CDR2 reads SVGIG (reference sequence). The CDR3 loop is CAWSVSEGPYGYTF. The CDR3 coding sequence is TGTGCCTGGAGTGTAAGTGAAGGCCCCTATGGCTACACCTTC.

The V call is TRBV5-6, the J call TRBJ2-7; no firm D call. The CDR3 covers 12 residues. Germline V gene lookup returns CDR1 SGHDT and CDR2 YYEEEE. V was shortened by 3 bases and J by 7 bases, with 11 bases between the two germline ends. The CDR3 DNA reads as TGTGCCAGCAGCTCCCTCGGGTGGGAGCAGTACTTC. Translation: CASSSLGWEQYF.

The chain links TRBV6-5 to TRBJ2-7; D is undetermined. The ends were cut back, 6 bases at V and 12 bases at J, with 15 bases in the middle. This CDR3 is 11 amino acids long. CDR1 is MNHEY, CDR2 SVGAGI, per germline. The CDR3 is CASRKGLPPYF. CDR3 nucleotides: TGTGCCAGCAGGAAGGGCCTCCCACCGTACTTC.

This clone has a single count. V is TRBV2 and J is TRBJ2-7; D remains ambiguous. V was pared by 6 bases and J by 0 bases, with 6 bases between. The germline CDR1 and CDR2 sequences are SNHLY and FYNNEI. The CDR3 covers 12 residues. Written as DNA, the CDR3 is TGTGCCAGCAGCCAGACCTCCTACGAGCAGTACTTC. Translation: CASSQTSYEQYF.

This clone was detected once. The chain is built from TRBV11-2 and TRBJ2-1; 10 nucleotides match TRBD1. The V and J ends lost 3 bases and 0 bases, in that order; junction bases with no gene match: 2. From germline, CDR1 is SGHAT and CDR2 FQNNGV. This CDR3 is 16 amino acids long. The chain's CDR3 is CASSLDRGSSYNEQFF. The CDR3 nucleotides read TGTGCCAGCAGCTTGGACAGGGGGTCCTCCTACAATGAGCAGTTCTTC.

The chain is built from TRBV5-4 and TRBJ2-6; 8 bases map to TRBD1. Germline CDR1 and CDR2: SGHNT and YYREEE (reference sequence). The CDR3 extends over 17 amino acids. V dropped 4 bases and J dropped 1; count of bases not matched to a gene: 7. In DNA, the CDR3 is TGTGCCAGCAGCAACGGACAGGGTAGATCTGGGGCCAACGTCCTGACTTTC. Amino acids: CASSNGQGRSGANVLTF.

This chain uses TRBV4-3 with TRBJ2-7, with a weak D call TRBD2 (6 bases). Germline V gene lookup returns CDR1 LGHNA and CDR2 YSLEER. CDR3 length: 13 residues. With 1 base removed from V and 3 bases from J, the gap between germline ends came to 7 bases. The CDR3 coding sequence is TGCGCCAGCAGCCAAGGGAGGGACTACGAGCAGTACTTC. Amino acids: CASSQGRDYEQYF.

This clone was counted between two and nine times. Other DNA sequences in the sample encode the same CDR3. The CDR3 DNA follows: TGTGCCAGCAGCCGAGGCTACGAGCAGTACTTC. Encoded protein: CASSRGYEQYF. The chain is built from TRBV7-9 and TRBJ2-7; D not resolved. Germline values: CDR1 SEHNR, CDR2 FQNEAQ (reference sequence). V was shortened by 5 bases and J by 3 bases, with 5 bases between the two germline ends. The CDR3 is made up of 11 amino acids.

The J gene is TRBJ1-5, the V gene TRBV7-9; no clear D gene. From germline, CDR1 is SEHNR and CDR2 FQNEAQ (reference sequence). The CDR3 totals 13 residues. V was shortened by 2 bases and J by 5 bases, with 7 bases between the two germline ends. In DNA form, the CDR3 reads TGTGCCAGCAGCTTAAGTCCTGATCAGCCCCAGCATTTT. Its translation is CASSLSPDQPQHF.

This sequence joins TRBV4-2 and TRBJ2-1; 8 bases line up with TRBD2. In germline, CDR1 is LGHNA, CDR2 YNFKEQ. The V and J ends lost 3 bases and 5 bases, in that order; junction bases with no gene match: 6. This CDR3 contains 15 residues. CDR3 loop: CASSHRAGVHNEQFF. The CDR3 bases are TGTGCCAGCAGCCATCGAGCGGGGGTCCACAATGAGCAGTTCTTC.

The gene calls are TRBV30 and TRBJ1-2; TRBD1 is a possible D gene (5 bases). The germline CDR1 and CDR2 sequences are GTSNPN and SVGIG (reference sequence). V lost 5 bases, J lost 5 bases, and 12 bases lay in between. The CDR3 extends over 12 amino acids. CDR3 nucleotides: TGTGCCTGGGTCCCGGGACCTTATGGCTACACCTTC. It yields the protein CAWVPGPYGYTF.

This clone occurred many times. This sample includes further DNA sequences coding for the same CDR3. This chain uses TRBV11-2 with TRBJ2-5; D remains unclear. The CDR3 spans 13 residues. CDR1 SGHAT and CDR2 FQNNGV come from the germline V gene. Trimming took off 1 base at V and 2 bases at J, with 5 bases between the two ends. The CDR3 loop is CASSLGLQETQYF. The CDR3 DNA follows: TGTGCCAGCAGCTTAGGACTGCAAGAGACCCAGTACTTC.